Given below is one T cell receptor beta chain in context. These data belong to a study of cytomegalovirus exposure and HLA in healthy donors. 60 Vbeta and 13 Jbeta primers were used in PCR. TCRdb's copy holds only in-frame clones and misses some; the assay was immunoSEQ multiplex PCR. The sample holds 150,000 or so clones, about three quarters seen once. This CDR3 has 17 amino acids. The sequenced sample consisted of PBMCs. The TCR comes from a male donor in good health and CMV-seronegative. The chain recombines TRBV21-1 with TRBJ2-1; the table assigns TRBD1, which was not confirmed against the DNA. TRBV21-1 is labeled a pseudogene. CDR3 DNA: TGTGCCAGCAGCCCTCGGGGACAGGGAGAGTTAAACAATGAGCAGTTCTTC. Translating gives CASSPRGQGELNNEQFF.